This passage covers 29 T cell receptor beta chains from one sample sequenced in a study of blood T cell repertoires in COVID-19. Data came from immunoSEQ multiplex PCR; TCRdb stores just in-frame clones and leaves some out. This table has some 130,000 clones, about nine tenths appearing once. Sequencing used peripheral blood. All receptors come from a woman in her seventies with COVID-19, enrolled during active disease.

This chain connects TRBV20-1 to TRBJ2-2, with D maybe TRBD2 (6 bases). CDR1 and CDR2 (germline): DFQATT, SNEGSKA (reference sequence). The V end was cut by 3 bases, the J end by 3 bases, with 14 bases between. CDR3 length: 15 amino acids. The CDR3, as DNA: TGCAGTGCTAGTCGCGGTAGCGGCTACACCGGGGAGCTGTTTTTT. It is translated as CSASRGSGYTGELFF.

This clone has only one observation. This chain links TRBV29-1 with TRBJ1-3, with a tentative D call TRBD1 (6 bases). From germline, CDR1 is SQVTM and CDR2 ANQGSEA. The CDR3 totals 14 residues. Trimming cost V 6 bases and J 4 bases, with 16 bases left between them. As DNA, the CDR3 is TGCAGCGTAGCGCAGGGGATCGGAGGAAACACCATATATTTT. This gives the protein CSVAQGIGGNTIYF.

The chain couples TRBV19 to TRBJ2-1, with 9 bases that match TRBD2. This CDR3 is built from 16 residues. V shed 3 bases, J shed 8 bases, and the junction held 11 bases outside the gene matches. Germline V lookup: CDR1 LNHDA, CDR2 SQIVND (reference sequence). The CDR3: CASSIPPSSGGHEQFF. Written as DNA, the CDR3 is TGTGCCAGTAGTATCCCTCCATCCAGCGGGGGGCATGAGCAGTTCTTC.

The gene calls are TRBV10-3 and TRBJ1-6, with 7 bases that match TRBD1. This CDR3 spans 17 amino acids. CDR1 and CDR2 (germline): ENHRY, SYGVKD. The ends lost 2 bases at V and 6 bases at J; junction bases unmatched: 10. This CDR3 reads CAISEPSRAGGNSPLHF. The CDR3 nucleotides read TGTGCCATCAGTGAGCCATCGAGGGCAGGGGGTAATTCACCCCTCCACTTT.

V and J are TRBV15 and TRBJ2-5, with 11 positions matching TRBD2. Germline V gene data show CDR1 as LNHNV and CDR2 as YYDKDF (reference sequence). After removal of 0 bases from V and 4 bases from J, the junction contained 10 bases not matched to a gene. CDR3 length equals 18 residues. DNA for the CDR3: TGTGCCACCAGCAGAGATCGGGCTAGCGGGGGGCCGGGAGAGACCCAGTACTTC. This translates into CATSRDRASGGPGETQYF.

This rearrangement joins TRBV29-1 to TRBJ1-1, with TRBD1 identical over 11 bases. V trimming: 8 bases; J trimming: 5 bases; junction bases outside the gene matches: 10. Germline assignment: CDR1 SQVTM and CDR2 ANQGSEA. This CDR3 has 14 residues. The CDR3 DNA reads TGCAGCATGCGCCGGACAGGGGGCTTAACTGAAGCTTTCTTT. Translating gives CSMRRTGGLTEAFF.

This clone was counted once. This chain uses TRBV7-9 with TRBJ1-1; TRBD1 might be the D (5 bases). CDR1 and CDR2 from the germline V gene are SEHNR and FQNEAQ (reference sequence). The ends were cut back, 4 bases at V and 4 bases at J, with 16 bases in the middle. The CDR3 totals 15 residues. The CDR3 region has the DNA TGTGCCAGCAGCTCCTTCACTCAGGGATTCACTGAAGCTTTCTTT. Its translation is CASSSFTQGFTEAFF.

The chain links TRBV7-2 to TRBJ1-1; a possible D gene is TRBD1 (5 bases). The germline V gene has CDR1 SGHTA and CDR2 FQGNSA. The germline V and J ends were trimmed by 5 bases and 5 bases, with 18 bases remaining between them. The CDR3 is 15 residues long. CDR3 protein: CASSPGGGRSTEAFF. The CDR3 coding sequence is TGTGCCAGCAGCCCGGGGGGGGGAAGATCGACTGAAGCTTTCTTT.

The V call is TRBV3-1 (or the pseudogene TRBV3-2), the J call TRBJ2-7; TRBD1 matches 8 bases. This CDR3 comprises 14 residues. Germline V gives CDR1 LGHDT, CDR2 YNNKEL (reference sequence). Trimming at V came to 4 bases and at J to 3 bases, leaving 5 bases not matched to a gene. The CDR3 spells CASSRGQGSYEQYF. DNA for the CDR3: TGTGCCAGCAGCCGAGGACAGGGAAGCTACGAGCAGTACTTC.

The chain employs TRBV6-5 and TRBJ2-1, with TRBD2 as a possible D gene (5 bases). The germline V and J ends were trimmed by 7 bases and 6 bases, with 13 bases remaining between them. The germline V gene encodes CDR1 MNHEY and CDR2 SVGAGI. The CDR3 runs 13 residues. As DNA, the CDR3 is TGTGCCAGCACCGGGGTAGCTTTCAATGAGCAGTTCTTC. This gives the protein CASTGVAFNEQFF.

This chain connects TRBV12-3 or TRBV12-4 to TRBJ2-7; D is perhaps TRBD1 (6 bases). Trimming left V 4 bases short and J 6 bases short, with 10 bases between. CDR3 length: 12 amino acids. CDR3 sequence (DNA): TGTGCCAGCAGTTGGCAGGGGATCGAGCAGTACTTC. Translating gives CASSWQGIEQYF.

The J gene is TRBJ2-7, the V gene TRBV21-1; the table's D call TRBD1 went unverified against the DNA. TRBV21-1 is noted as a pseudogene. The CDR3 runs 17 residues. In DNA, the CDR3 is TGTGCCAGCAGCAAAGCGGGGGACAGGGCTTGTAAGGACGAGCAGTACTTC. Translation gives CASSKAGDRACKDEQYF.

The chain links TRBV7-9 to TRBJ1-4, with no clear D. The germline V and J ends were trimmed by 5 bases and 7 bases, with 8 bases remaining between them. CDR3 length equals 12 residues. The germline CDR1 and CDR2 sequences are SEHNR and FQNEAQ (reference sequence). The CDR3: CASSRVSEKLFF. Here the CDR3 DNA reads TGTGCCAGCAGCCGTGTGAGTGAAAAACTGTTTTTT.

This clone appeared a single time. CDR3: CASSEQRTTGELFF. The CDR3 coding sequence is TGCGCCAGCAGTGAGCAGCGAACGACCGGGGAGCTGTTTTTT. The V call is TRBV10-1, the J call TRBJ2-2; D remains unclear. With 2 bases removed from V and 5 bases from J, the gap between germline ends came to 9 bases. The CDR3 runs to 14 residues. Germline CDR1 is WNHNN and CDR2 is SYGVQD (reference sequence).

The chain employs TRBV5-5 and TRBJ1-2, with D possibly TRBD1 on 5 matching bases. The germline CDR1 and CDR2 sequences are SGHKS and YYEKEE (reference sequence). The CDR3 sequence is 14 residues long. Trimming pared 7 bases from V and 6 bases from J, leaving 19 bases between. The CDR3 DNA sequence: TGTGCCAGCGACCGGGCGCCAGGGATGGATGGCTACACCTTC. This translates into CASDRAPGMDGYTF.

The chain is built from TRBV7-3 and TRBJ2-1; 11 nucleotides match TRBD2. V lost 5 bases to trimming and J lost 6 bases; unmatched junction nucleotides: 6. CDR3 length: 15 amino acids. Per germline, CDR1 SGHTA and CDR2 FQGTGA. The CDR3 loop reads CASSLQTSGGNEQFF. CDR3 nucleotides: TGTGCCAGCAGCCTTCAAACTAGCGGGGGCAATGAGCAGTTCTTC.

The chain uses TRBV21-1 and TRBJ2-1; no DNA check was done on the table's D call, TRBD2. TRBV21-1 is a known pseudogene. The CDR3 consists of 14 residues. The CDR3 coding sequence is TGTGCCAGCAGCAAGGGACTAGCGGGGGGCGAGCAGTTCTTC. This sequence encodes CASSKGLAGGEQFF.

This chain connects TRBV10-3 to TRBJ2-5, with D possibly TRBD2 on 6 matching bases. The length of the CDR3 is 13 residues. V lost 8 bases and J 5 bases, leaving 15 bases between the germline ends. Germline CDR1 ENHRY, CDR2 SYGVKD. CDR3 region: CAISVGSGETQYF. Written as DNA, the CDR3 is TGTGCCATCTCAGTCGGCAGCGGGGAGACCCAGTACTTC.

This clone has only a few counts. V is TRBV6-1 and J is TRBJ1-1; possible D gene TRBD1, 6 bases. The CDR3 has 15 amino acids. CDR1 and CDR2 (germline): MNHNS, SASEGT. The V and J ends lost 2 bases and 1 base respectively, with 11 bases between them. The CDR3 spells CASSEQTGENTEAFF. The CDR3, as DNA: TGTGCCAGCAGTGAACAGACAGGCGAGAACACTGAAGCTTTCTTT.

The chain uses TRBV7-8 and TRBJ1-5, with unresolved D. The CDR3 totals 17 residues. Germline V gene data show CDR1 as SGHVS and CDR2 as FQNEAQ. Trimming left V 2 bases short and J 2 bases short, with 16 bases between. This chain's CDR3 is CASSLRIGQAGNQPQHF. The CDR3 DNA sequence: TGTGCCAGCAGCTTAAGGATCGGTCAGGCCGGCAATCAGCCCCAGCATTTT.

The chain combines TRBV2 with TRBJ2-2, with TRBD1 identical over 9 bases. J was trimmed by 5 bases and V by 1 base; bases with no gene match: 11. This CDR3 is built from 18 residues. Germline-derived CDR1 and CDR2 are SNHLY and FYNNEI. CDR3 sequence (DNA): TGTGCCAGCAGTGAAGGAGGAACAGGGGGCACCCAAACCGGGGAGCTGTTTTTT. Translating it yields CASSEGGTGGTQTGELFF.

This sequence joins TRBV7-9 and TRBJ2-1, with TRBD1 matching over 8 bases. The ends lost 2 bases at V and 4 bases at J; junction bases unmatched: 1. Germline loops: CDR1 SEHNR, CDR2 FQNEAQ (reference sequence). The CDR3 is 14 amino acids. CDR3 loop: CASSLWTGYNEQFF. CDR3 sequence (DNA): TGTGCCAGCAGCTTATGGACAGGGTACAATGAGCAGTTCTTC.

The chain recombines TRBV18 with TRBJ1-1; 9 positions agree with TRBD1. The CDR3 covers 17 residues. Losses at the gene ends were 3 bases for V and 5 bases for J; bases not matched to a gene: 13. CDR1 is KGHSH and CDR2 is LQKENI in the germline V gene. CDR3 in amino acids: CASSPTGGLGAQTEAFF. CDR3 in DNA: TGTGCCAGCTCACCGACAGGGGGGCTTGGGGCACAAACTGAAGCTTTCTTT.

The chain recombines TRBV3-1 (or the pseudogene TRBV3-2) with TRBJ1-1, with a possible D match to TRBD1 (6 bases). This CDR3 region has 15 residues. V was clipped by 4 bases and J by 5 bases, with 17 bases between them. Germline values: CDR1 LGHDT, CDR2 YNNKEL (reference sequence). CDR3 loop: CASSLRSGGWTEAFF. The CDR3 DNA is TGTGCCAGCAGCCTACGCTCGGGGGGCTGGACTGAAGCTTTCTTT.

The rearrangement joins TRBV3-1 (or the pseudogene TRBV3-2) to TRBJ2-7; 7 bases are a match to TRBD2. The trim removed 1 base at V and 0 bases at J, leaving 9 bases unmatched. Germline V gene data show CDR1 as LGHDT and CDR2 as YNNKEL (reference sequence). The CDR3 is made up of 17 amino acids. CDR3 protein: CASSQGPFGTNSYEQYF. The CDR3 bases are TGTGCCAGCAGCCAAGGGCCTTTCGGGACTAACTCCTACGAGCAGTACTTC.

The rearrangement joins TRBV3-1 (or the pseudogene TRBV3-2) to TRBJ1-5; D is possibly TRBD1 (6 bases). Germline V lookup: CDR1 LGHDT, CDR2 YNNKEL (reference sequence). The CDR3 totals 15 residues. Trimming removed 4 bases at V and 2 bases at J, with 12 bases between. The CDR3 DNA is TGTGCCAGCAGCCCGCAGGGGTTTGGCAATCAGCCCCAGCATTTT. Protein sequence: CASSPQGFGNQPQHF.

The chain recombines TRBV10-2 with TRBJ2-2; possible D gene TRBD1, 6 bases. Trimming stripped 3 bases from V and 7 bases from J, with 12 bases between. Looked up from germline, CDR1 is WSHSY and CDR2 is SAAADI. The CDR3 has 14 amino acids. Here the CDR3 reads CASSEAGAVGELFF. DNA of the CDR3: TGCGCCAGCAGTGAAGCAGGGGCCGTCGGGGAGCTGTTTTTT.

For the CDR3, the DNA is TGTGCCAGCAGCTCCCAGGGACACCTGAACACTGAAGCTTTCTTT. It specifies CASSSQGHLNTEAFF. This chain links TRBV7-8 with TRBJ1-1; the D gene is possibly TRBD1 (6 bases). The CDR3 is 15 residues long. The V and J ends lost 4 bases and 0 bases respectively, with 12 bases between them. Germline V gene lookup returns CDR1 SGHVS and CDR2 FQNEAQ.

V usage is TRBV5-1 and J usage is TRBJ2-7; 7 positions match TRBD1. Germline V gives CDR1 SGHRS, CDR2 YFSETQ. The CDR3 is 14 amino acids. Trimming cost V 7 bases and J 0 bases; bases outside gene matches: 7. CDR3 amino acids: CASGKGDSSYEQYF. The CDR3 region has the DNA TGCGCCAGCGGGAAAGGGGACAGCTCCTACGAGCAGTACTTC.